This entry features one T cell receptor (beta chain) sequence. Its binding antigen is unknown. Qualities for individual bases were not recorded, and no much larger clone is one base off. These data belong to a study of blood T cell repertoires in COVID-19 (dated by TCRdb to about 2020). Regarding the complete study: Samples from collaborators originated in the United States, Italy and Spain and spanned both the acute and convalescent phases of COVID-19. The material from the prospective study consisted of cDNA or gDNA derived from T cells, B-cell-depleted T cells, or PBMCs. The dataset comprised deeply sampled blood TCRbeta repertoires from subjects exposed to, actively infected with, or recovered from COVID-19. The repertoires were made available in a free public database intended to serve as a resource for research on the immune response to SARS-CoV-2. The samples were drawn from two sources: the first 160 participants of the ongoing ImmuneRACE study, and fewer than 1,500 subjects contributed by 6 global collaborators. Nearly every sample came with metadata listing a de-identified subject ID, COVID-19 status, age in years and sex. HLA class I and class II types, where available, came from metadata supplied by the sample provider rather than from assay-based typing. What the work shows at the level of the full study, not this receptor alone: How much clinical and demographic metadata was included differed by source and by participant, and the metadata was provided uncurated.

TCRbeta CDR3 regions were amplified from genomic DNA by means of the immunoSEQ Assay, a bias-controlled multiplex PCR. The authors' analysis ran thus. The number of nucleated cells in each sample was estimated by amplification of reference gene primers within the assay. Sequence reads were collapsed and filtered to measure the absolute abundance of every unique TCRbeta CDR3 rearrangement. Productive Simpson clonality was computed per sample as the square root of Simpson's diversity index over productive rearrangements. TCRdb retrieved this table from immuneACCESS and kept in-frame rearrangements only. Not all clones are present; in checked studies, unresolved V genes account for under half, and no reason is known for the remainder. The DNA gave D and trimming, while V, J and clone size come from that table. This sample is represented by about 180,000 clones; approximately 90% of them were singletons. The ten largest clones take up around 12% of the sample.

The V end loses 1 base and the J end loses 4 bases, and a stretch of 11 bases separates them. Taken from cysteine to phenylalanine, the CDR3 has 15 residues. Here the CDR3 DNA is all that survives: 45 bases in frame from base 1. CDR1 SGHRS and CDR2 YFSETQ were looked up in the germline V gene. At one collaborating source in Seattle, patients were enrolled during active infection and were followed longitudinally through the course of disease. Each collaborating institution followed its own protocols to collect whole blood in K2EDTA tubes. For TCRbeta analysis, collaborators shipped samples as frozen whole blood, isolated PBMCs, or DNA extracted from either of those sample types.

Specimen: peripheral blood. The clonotype originates from a woman aged 70-85 years with COVID-19, enrolled during active disease. The chain is assembled from TRBV5-1 and TRBJ2-2, with TRBD2 perhaps the D gene, on 6 matching bases. The nucleotides are TGCGCCAGCAGCTTGCTAGCGATAGCCACCGGGGAGCTGTTTTTT. The translation is CASSLLAIATGELFF.